This entry lists 30 T cell receptor beta chains sequenced from one sample in a study of T-cell memory formation after mild COVID-19. Via MiXCR, TCRdb re-called the 5' RACE reads, giving one row per CDR3 protein. The data hold about 290,000 distinct CDR3 sequences, with roughly 18% observed a single time. Sequenced input: PBMCs or a T cell subset sorted from them (not recorded which). The receptors here all came from a young man who had mild COVID-19 (a few samples of this study predate the infection). Cell type and time point are not known.

In this sample, this clonotype turned up many times. The J gene is TRBJ2-4, the V gene TRBV7-9, with D possibly being TRBD1 or TRBD2 (6 bases each). Deletions cut 2 bases from V and 5 bases from J, with 10 bases between. This CDR3 is 14 amino acids long. Germline V CDR1 and CDR2: SEHNR, FQNEAQ (reference sequence). CDR3 sequence (DNA): TGTGCCAGCAGCTTACGGGGGCCCCAAAACATTCAGTACTTC. Protein sequence: CASSLRGPQNIQYF.

This clonotype occurred a few times. The chain couples TRBV20-1 to TRBJ2-7; D may be TRBD2 (6 bases). V was pared by 3 bases and J by 0 bases, with 9 bases between. Germline loops: CDR1 DFQATT, CDR2 SNEGSKA (reference sequence). There are 13 residues in the CDR3. The CDR3 spells CSARRDGSYEQYF. The CDR3 DNA is TGCAGTGCTAGGCGGGACGGCTCCTACGAGCAGTACTTC.

The rearrangement links TRBV20-1 to TRBJ2-2; D not certain. The CDR3 length is 14 residues. V shed 0 bases and J shed 2 bases, with 7 bases lying between them. Germline loops: CDR1 DFQATT, CDR2 SNEGSKA (reference sequence). In DNA, the CDR3 is TGCAGTGCTAGAGATCTTAGAAACACCGGGGAGCTGTTTTTT. It translates to CSARDLRNTGELFF.

The V call is TRBV3-1, the J call TRBJ1-2; unclear D gene. The V and J ends lost 4 bases and 7 bases respectively, with 16 bases between them. Looked up from germline, CDR1 is LGHDT and CDR2 is YNNKEL (reference sequence). CDR3 length: 14 residues. The CDR3 sequence is CASSRERGSSGYTF. CDR3 DNA: TGTGCCAGCAGCCGAGAACGGGGATCGTCTGGCTACACCTTC.

This chain joins TRBV7-2 and TRBJ2-7; D may be TRBD2 (7 bases). V lost 4 bases, J lost 4 bases, and 11 bases lay in between. Germline CDR1 is SGHTA and CDR2 is FQGNSA. This CDR3 spans 13 amino acids. CDR3 residues: CASSSAGAYEQYF. The CDR3 DNA sequence: TGTGCCAGCAGCTCCGCGGGGGCATACGAGCAGTACTTC.

This clonotype was detected a few times. The chain links TRBV5-1 to TRBJ2-3; D could derive from TRBD1 or TRBD2 (5 bases each). CDR1 and CDR2 from the germline V gene are SGHRS and YFSETQ. V dropped 3 bases and J dropped 4 bases, with 18 bases sitting between them. This CDR3 is 16 amino acids long. The CDR3 here is CASSSPPPGTPDTQYF. CDR3 DNA: TGCGCCAGCAGCTCGCCCCCTCCAGGGACCCCAGATACGCAGTATTTT.

This clonotype appeared many times. The rearrangement joins TRBV12-3 or TRBV12-4 to TRBJ2-1; TRBD1 matches at 9 bases. The CDR3 contains 16 residues. V lost 6 bases and J lost 4; bases outside the gene matches: 10. CDR3: CASSRSGTGTYNEQFF. CDR3 coding DNA: TGTGCCAGCAGCCGCTCCGGGACAGGGACATACAATGAGCAGTTCTTC.

This clonotype was detected only a few times. The chain recombines TRBV10-3 with TRBJ2-7; maybe TRBD1 (5 bases). Germline CDR1 and CDR2: ENHRY and SYGVKD. The CDR3 is made up of 12 amino acids. The V end lost 4 bases, the J end lost 6 bases, and 10 bases lay between the germline ends. The CDR3 DNA reads as TGTGCCATCAGTGCAGGGAATGGCGAGCAGTACGTC. Translating gives CAISAGNGEQYV.

J is TRBJ1-2 and V is TRBV10-3, with D unresolved. V lost 1 base, J lost 1 base, and 10 bases lay in between. This CDR3 has 15 residues. CDR1 and CDR2 from the germline V gene are ENHRY and SYGVKD. The CDR3 DNA reads as TGTGCCATCAGTGAGTATTCATACAGTAACTATGGCTACACCTTC. This translates into CAISEYSYSNYGYTF.

This clonotype has a single count. This sequence joins TRBV29-1 and TRBJ2-2, with D unclear. Germline V CDR1 and CDR2: SQVTM, ANQGSEA. V lost 1 base, J lost 0 bases, and 3 bases lay in between. The CDR3 runs 13 residues. The CDR3: CSVEVSNTGELFF. CDR3 sequence (DNA): TGCAGCGTTGAAGTATCGAACACCGGGGAGCTGTTTTTT.

In its sample, this clonotype was seen many times. The genes are TRBV6-4 and TRBJ2-3; 10 bases map to TRBD2. From germline, CDR1 is MRHNA and CDR2 SNTAGT. The CDR3 is 15 amino acids. Trimming cost V 3 bases and J 2 bases; bases outside gene matches: 2. The CDR3 coding sequence is TGTGCCAGCAGTGAAAGCGGGGGGGCCACAGATACGCAGTATTTT. Protein product: CASSESGGATDTQYF.

The chain recombines TRBV6-6 with TRBJ1-2; 7 nucleotides line up with TRBD1. Losses at the gene ends were 8 bases for V and 3 bases for J; bases not matched to a gene: 6. Germline V gene lookup returns CDR1 MNHNY and CDR2 SVGAGI (reference sequence). The CDR3 totals 13 residues. CDR3 in DNA: TGTGCCAGCTTAGGAGGGACAGACTATGGCTACACCTTC. Translating it yields CASLGGTDYGYTF.

In this sample, this clonotype turned up a few times. The chain has TRBV27 and TRBJ1-1, with D possibly matching TRBD1 (5 bases). The CDR3 is made up of 13 amino acids. V gave up 9 bases and J gave up 6 bases, with 17 bases separating them. Germline assignment: CDR1 MNHEY and CDR2 SMNVEV (reference sequence). The CDR3, as DNA: TGTGCCAGTACGGGTCTTTGGGGGGCTGAAGCTTTCTTT. The encoded protein is CASTGLWGAEAFF.

This clonotype was seen a few times. The chain joins TRBV6-2 or TRBV6-3 to TRBJ2-2; TRBD2 matches 10 bases. Germline assignment: CDR1 MNHEY and CDR2 SVGEGT. Unmatched junction bases numbered 3, after V lost 2 bases and J lost 6 bases. This CDR3 contains 15 residues. In DNA form, the CDR3 reads TGTGCCAGCAGTTACACGAGCGGGGGGGCCGGGGAGCTGTTTTTT. Its translation: CASSYTSGGAGELFF.

The rearrangement joins TRBV6-5 to TRBJ1-2; no clear D gene. The V gene's germline CDR1 is MNHEY and CDR2 SVGAGI. Trimming stripped 2 bases from V and 5 bases from J, with 9 bases between. This CDR3 spans 13 amino acids. The CDR3 nucleotides are TGTGCCAGCAGTTACGTCATGGGTTATGGCTACACCTTC. Its protein is CASSYVMGYGYTF.

The chain combines TRBV3-1 with TRBJ2-7; D is possibly TRBD2 (5 bases). Looked up from germline, CDR1 is LGHDT and CDR2 is YNNKEL (reference sequence). This CDR3 is 16 amino acids long. V was pared by 0 bases and J by 3 bases, with 15 bases between. The chain's CDR3 is CASSQDSGSLGYEQYF. The CDR3 DNA reads TGTGCCAGCAGCCAAGATTCGGGGTCCTTAGGCTACGAGCAGTACTTC.

The chain has TRBV24-1 and TRBJ2-5; no firm D call. Germline V gives CDR1 KGHDR, CDR2 SFDVKD. The CDR3 has 13 amino acids. Trimming left V 0 bases short and J 2 bases short, with 3 bases between. The CDR3 region is CATSDLHQETQYF. The CDR3 DNA reads as TGTGCCACCAGTGATTTGCATCAAGAGACCCAGTACTTC.

This clonotype was seen repeatedly, ten times or more. This chain uses TRBV12-3 or TRBV12-4 with TRBJ2-5; TRBD1 matches at 12 bases. After removal of 6 bases from V and 4 bases from J, the junction contained 3 bases not matched to a gene. The CDR3 consists of 14 residues. The CDR3 sequence is CASRPGQGAETQYF. The CDR3 bases are TGTGCCAGCAGACCGGGACAGGGGGCAGAGACCCAGTACTTC.

The chain is built from TRBV9 and TRBJ2-3, with D uncertain. The ends were cut back, 4 bases at V and 0 bases at J, with 15 bases in the middle. Germline CDR1 and CDR2: SGDLS and YYNGEE. The CDR3 is 16 residues long. The CDR3 nucleotides are TGTGCCAGCAGCCCATCATACTACCTGAGCACAGATACGCAGTATTTT. It is translated as CASSPSYYLSTDTQYF.

The chain is built from TRBV4-1 and TRBJ1-4; possibly TRBD1 for D (6 bases). From germline, CDR1 is MGHRA and CDR2 YSYEKL. The V end was cut by 1 base, the J end by 7 bases, with 13 bases between. This CDR3 has 15 residues. The CDR3 region has the DNA TGCGCCAGCAGCCAAGCGAGGCAGGGGAGTGAAAAACTGTTTTTT. This encodes CASSQARQGSEKLFF.

This clonotype was counted a few times. The chain couples TRBV10-3 to TRBJ2-5, with a possible D match to TRBD2 (5 bases). Trimming cost V 10 bases and J 6 bases, with 15 bases left between them. CDR3 size: 12 residues. Germline assignment: CDR1 ENHRY and CDR2 SYGVKD. CDR3 in amino acids: CATSTREQTQYF. The DNA of the CDR3 is TGTGCCACCTCGACCCGGGAACAGACCCAGTACTTC.

This clonotype was observed many times. The V gene is TRBV7-9, the J gene TRBJ2-5, with a tentative D call TRBD1 (6 bases). This CDR3 spans 15 amino acids. The germline gives CDR1 SEHNR, CDR2 FQNEAQ (reference sequence). V was pared by 1 base and J by 5 bases, with 14 bases between. The chain's CDR3 is CASSLVYYRAETQYF. The CDR3, as DNA: TGTGCCAGCAGCTTAGTTTATTACAGGGCGGAGACCCAGTACTTC.

The table lists this clonotype with a few counts. The J gene is TRBJ2-5, the V gene TRBV7-2, with a weak D call TRBD2 (5 bases). Per the germline V gene, CDR1 is SGHTA and CDR2 is FQGNSA. The CDR3 contains 14 residues. V was cut by 5 bases and J by 0 bases, with 10 bases left in between. As DNA, the CDR3 is TGTGCCAGCAGCCAAGGACTGTACCAAGAGACCCAGTACTTC. Translated: CASSQGLYQETQYF.

This clonotype has just a few counts. The rearrangement joins TRBV7-3 to TRBJ2-1; 8 bases are a match to TRBD1. V lost 4 bases to trimming and J lost 4 bases; unmatched junction nucleotides: 12. This CDR3 contains 17 residues. The V gene's germline CDR1 is SGHTA and CDR2 FQGTGA. CDR3 region: CASSSQGASSFYNEQFF. DNA for the CDR3: TGTGCCAGCAGCTCCCAGGGGGCCAGCTCCTTTTACAATGAGCAGTTCTTC.

The rearrangement uses TRBV18 and TRBJ2-4; D might be TRBD1 or TRBD2, each matching 5 bases. The ends were cut back, 5 bases at V and 1 base at J, with 9 bases in the middle. There are 14 residues in the CDR3. Germline values: CDR1 KGHSH, CDR2 LQKENI. In DNA, the CDR3 is TGTGCCAGCTCAACCGGGGCGGCCAAAAACATTCAGTACTTC. Amino acids: CASSTGAAKNIQYF. The complete variable domain, with remaining parts taken from reference TRBV18 and TRBJ2-4, reads NAGVMQNPRHLVRRRGQEARLRCSPMKGHSHVYWYRQLPEEGLKFMVYLQKENIIDESGMPKERFSAEFPKEGPSILRIQQVVRGDSAAYFCASSTGAAKNIQYFGAGTRLSVL.

This clonotype was seen more than once but under ten times. V and J are TRBV29-1 and TRBJ1-3; TRBD1 is a possible D gene (6 bases). Trimming cost V 5 bases and J 0 bases, with 11 bases left between them. CDR1 is SQVTM, CDR2 ANQGSEA, per germline. This CDR3 comprises 14 residues. The CDR3 nucleotides read TGCAGCGTTTCTACAGGGTCCTCTGGAAACACCATATATTTT. As protein: CSVSTGSSGNTIYF.

This rearrangement joins TRBV5-1 to TRBJ2-7; 7 positions match TRBD1. Trimming cost V 1 base and J 1 base; bases outside gene matches: 5. The CDR3 spans 15 residues. Germline values: CDR1 SGHRS, CDR2 YFSETQ. The CDR3 nucleotides read TGCGCCAGCAGCTTGCAGGGGGATCGGTCCTACGAGCAGTACTTC. It is translated as CASSLQGDRSYEQYF.

This chain connects TRBV4-3 to TRBJ2-5; D remains unclear. From germline, CDR1 is LGHNA and CDR2 YSLEER. V was trimmed by 0 bases and J by 2 bases, leaving 10 bases between them. The CDR3 has 15 amino acids. The CDR3 region has the DNA TGCGCCAGCAGCCAAGATTGGGCCGTTCAAGAGACCCAGTACTTC. Translating gives CASSQDWAVQETQYF.

This clonotype was counted a few times. The chain is built from TRBV6-2 or TRBV6-3 and TRBJ2-2; 10 bases match TRBD1. Germline V lookup: CDR1 MNHEY, CDR2 SVGEGT. V was pared by 6 bases and J by 6 bases, with 7 bases of the junction left unmatched. The CDR3 has 15 amino acids. The CDR3: CASSKTDRGPGELFF. CDR3 DNA sequence: TGTGCCAGCAGCAAGACTGACAGGGGGCCCGGGGAGCTGTTTTTT.

This clonotype was counted between two and nine times. The DNA of the CDR3 is TGTGCCAGCAGCGCCACAGGGGAGGCTGAGCAGTTCTTC. This sequence encodes CASSATGEAEQFF. The chain recombines TRBV9 with TRBJ2-1; tentative D call: TRBD1 (7 bases). The CDR3 loop spans 13 amino acids. From germline, CDR1 is SGDLS and CDR2 YYNGEE. The ends were cut back, 3 bases at V and 9 bases at J, with 13 bases in the middle.